This entry lists 12 T cell receptor beta chains sequenced from one sample in a study of early T cells in non-severe SARS-CoV-2 infection. One entry per CDR3 protein, called by TCRdb with MiXCR from the 5' RACE reads. The sample lists over 85,000 distinct CDR3 sequences; around 13% were seen once. The specimen was whole blood, collected at baseline. The receptors shown here come from an adult who was a healthcare worker with PCR-confirmed SARS-CoV-2 infection or an uninfected control (not recorded which).

This clonotype was recorded a few times. For the CDR3, the DNA is TGCGCCAGCAAGCGGGGAGGCACCGGGGAGCTGTTTTTT. As protein: CASKRGGTGELFF. V usage is TRBV4-1 and J usage is TRBJ2-2; 7 nucleotides line up with TRBD2. The ends lost 7 bases at V and 4 bases at J; junction bases unmatched: 3. In germline, CDR1 is MGHRA, CDR2 YSYEKL. This CDR3 comprises 13 residues.

The V and J genes are TRBV20-1 and TRBJ2-2, with TRBD2 matching 8 bases. Germline CDR1 DFQATT, CDR2 SNEGSKA (reference sequence). The CDR3 is made up of 16 amino acids. The V gene end was trimmed by 3 bases and the J gene end by 1 base; junction bases not matched to a gene: 7. CDR3 bases: TGCAGTGCTAGTCGGGTAGCGGGGCAGAACACCGGGGAGCTGTTTTTT. As protein: CSASRVAGQNTGELFF.

In its sample, this clonotype was seen many times. The rearrangement links TRBV14 to TRBJ2-5, with D hard to call. V was pared by 1 base and J by 6 bases, with 6 bases between. The CDR3 has 12 residues. Germline V gene sequence: CDR1 SGHDN, CDR2 FVKESK. CDR3 sequence (DNA): TGTGCCAGCAGCCAAGGGCGACAGACCCAGTACTTC. Translated: CASSQGRQTQYF.

This clonotype has at least ten counts. The J gene is TRBJ1-4, the V gene TRBV5-1, with 7 bases identical to TRBD1. The germline V gene has CDR1 SGHRS and CDR2 YFSETQ. V was pared by 0 bases and J by 5 bases, with 4 bases of the junction left unmatched. The CDR3 length is 15 residues. This CDR3 reads CASSLEGTENEKLFF. The DNA of the CDR3 is TGCGCCAGCAGCTTGGAAGGGACAGAGAATGAAAAACTGTTTTTT.

This clonotype occurred many times. The CDR3 sequence: CASSVDGTGPQHF. The CDR3 region has the DNA TGTGCCAGCAGTGTGGACGGGACGGGGCCCCAGCATTTT. The chain has TRBV25-1 and TRBJ1-5, with D perhaps TRBD1 (5 bases). V was trimmed by 4 bases and J by 9 bases, leaving 13 bases between them. Germline V gives CDR1 MGHDK, CDR2 SYGVNS. The CDR3 is made up of 13 amino acids.

This clonotype was seen a few times. This sequence joins TRBV19 and TRBJ2-1; D unclear. CDR1 is LNHDA and CDR2 is SQIVND in the germline V gene (reference sequence). CDR3 length: 11 residues. V lost 7 bases and J lost 7, with 8 bases in between. Here the CDR3 DNA reads TGTGCCAGTAACAGTCGTAATGAGCAGTTCTTC. Its translation is CASNSRNEQFF.

Only a few counts were recorded for this clonotype. The J gene is TRBJ2-2, the V gene TRBV29-1; TRBD1 is a possible D gene (5 bases). Germline V gene lookup returns CDR1 SQVTM and CDR2 ANQGSEA. The CDR3 consists of 13 residues. Trimming stripped 3 bases from V and 4 bases from J, with 9 bases between. The CDR3 sequence: CSVDRAGTGELFF. Written as DNA, the CDR3 is TGCAGCGTTGACAGGGCTGGCACCGGGGAGCTGTTTTTT.

This clonotype was observed a handful of times. V usage is TRBV7-3 and J usage is TRBJ1-1; D is ambiguous. The CDR3 has 14 residues. Germline V gives CDR1 SGHTA, CDR2 FQGTGA. Trimming shortened V by 5 bases and J by 2 bases, and 12 bases separated the two germline ends. The CDR3 sequence is CASSRLGSNTEAFF. CDR3 coding DNA: TGTGCCAGCAGCCGGCTGGGATCAAACACTGAAGCTTTCTTT.

This clonotype was seen a handful of times. The chain recombines TRBV4-1 with TRBJ1-5, with a tentative D call TRBD1 (6 bases). Trimming cost V 4 bases and J 2 bases, with 15 bases left between them. The CDR3 is 16 residues long. Germline V gives CDR1 MGHRA, CDR2 YSYEKL. The CDR3 DNA reads TGCGCCAGCAGCCTACAGGGAGGGTCGGGCAATCAGCCCCAGCATTTT. This encodes CASSLQGGSGNQPQHF.

J is TRBJ1-4 and V is TRBV29-1, with D hard to call. Germline CDR1 reads SQVTM; CDR2 reads ANQGSEA. The ends were cut back, 4 bases at V and 8 bases at J, with 11 bases in the middle. The CDR3 is 12 amino acids. The DNA of the CDR3 is TGCAGCGTTGCTCCCCCGGGGGAAAAACTGTTTTTT. Its protein is CSVAPPGEKLFF.

The table lists this clonotype with many counts. The gene calls are TRBV13 and TRBJ1-1; possibly TRBD1 for D (5 bases). The CDR3 loop spans 15 amino acids. The germline V gene has CDR1 PRHDT and CDR2 FYEKMQ (reference sequence). Trimming took 5 bases from V and 4 from J, leaving 17 bases between them. CDR3 protein: CASSPGGEVTTEAFF. CDR3 in DNA: TGTGCCAGCAGCCCCGGGGGTGAGGTAACCACTGAAGCTTTCTTT.

The chain is built from TRBV7-7 and TRBJ2-1, with 11 bases that match TRBD2. The CDR3 is made up of 15 amino acids. The ends lost 2 bases at V and 9 bases at J; junction bases unmatched: 6. CDR1 SSHAT and CDR2 FNYEAQ come from the germline V gene (reference sequence). The CDR3 coding sequence is TGTGCCAGCAGCTTAACGACTAGCGGGGTTACTGAGCAGTTCTTC. Residues: CASSLTTSGVTEQFF. Combining the CDR3 with reference TRBV7-7 and TRBJ2-1 gives the whole variable domain GAGVSQSPRYKVTKRGQDVTLRCDPISSHATLYWYQQALGQGPEFLTYFNYEAQPDKSGLPSDRFSAERPEGSISTLTIQRTEQRDSAMYRCASSLTTSGVTEQFFGPGTRLTVL.